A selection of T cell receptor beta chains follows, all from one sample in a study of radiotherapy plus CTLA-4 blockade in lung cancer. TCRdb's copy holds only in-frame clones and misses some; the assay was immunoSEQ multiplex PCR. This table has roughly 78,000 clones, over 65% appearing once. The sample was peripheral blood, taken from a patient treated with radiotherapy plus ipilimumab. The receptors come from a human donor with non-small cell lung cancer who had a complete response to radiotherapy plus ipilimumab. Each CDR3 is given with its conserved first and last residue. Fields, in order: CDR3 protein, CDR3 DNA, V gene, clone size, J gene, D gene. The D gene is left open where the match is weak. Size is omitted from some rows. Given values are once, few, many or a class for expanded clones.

CDR3 protein: CASSLELAGGEQFF; CDR3 DNA: TGTGCCAGCAGTTTAGAACTAGCGGGAGGGGAGCAGTTCTTC; V gene: TRBV28; clone size: few; J gene: TRBJ2-1; D gene: TRBD2
CDR3 protein: CASRGAGGGNEKLFF; CDR3 DNA: TGTGCCAGCAGAGGCGCCGGGGGTGGCAATGAAAAACTGTTTTTT; V gene: TRBV7-2; clone size: -; J gene: TRBJ1-4; D gene: -
CDR3 protein: CATSRVESSYEQYF; CDR3 DNA: TGTGCCACCAGCAGAGTCGAGAGCTCCTACGAGCAGTACTTC; V gene: TRBV15; clone size: -; J gene: TRBJ2-7; D gene: -
CDR3 protein: CASSLEGGATEAFF; CDR3 DNA: TGCGCCAGCAGCTTGGAGGGGGGAGCCACTGAAGCTTTCTTT; V gene: TRBV5-1; clone size: -; J gene: TRBJ1-1; D gene: -
CDR3 protein: CAIREGNQPQHF; CDR3 DNA: TGTGCCATCCGAGAAGGAAATCAGCCCCAGCATTTT; V gene: TRBV10-3; clone size: -; J gene: TRBJ1-5; D gene: -
CDR3 protein: CASGTSGINEQFF; CDR3 DNA: TGCGCCAGCGGGACTAGCGGAATCAATGAGCAGTTCTTC; V gene: TRBV5-1; clone size: -; J gene: TRBJ2-1; D gene: TRBD2
CDR3 protein: CASSLVTGGGYGYTF; CDR3 DNA: TGTGCCAGCAGCTTGGTTACAGGGGGCGGCTATGGCTACACCTTC; V gene: TRBV5-6; clone size: -; J gene: TRBJ1-2; D gene: TRBD1
CDR3 protein: CASSLRGRNTIYF; CDR3 DNA: TGTGCCAGCAGCTTGCGGGGGCGAAACACCATATATTTT; V gene: TRBV11-3; clone size: -; J gene: TRBJ1-3; D gene: -
CDR3 protein: CASSLVGLNYGYTF; CDR3 DNA: TGTGCCAGCAGCTTGGTTGGTCTTAACTATGGCTACACCTTC; V gene: TRBV5-8; clone size: -; J gene: TRBJ1-2; D gene: -
CDR3 protein: CASSVIPGEIGRTEAFF; CDR3 DNA: TGTGCCAGCAGCGTAATTCCAGGGGAGATCGGTCGCACTGAAGCTTTCTTT; V gene: TRBV9; clone size: -; J gene: TRBJ1-1; D gene: -
CDR3 protein: CASSSTGGIGAYEQYF; CDR3 DNA: TGCGCCAGCAGCTCTACGGGAGGCATAGGAGCGTACGAGCAGTACTTC; V gene: TRBV5-1; clone size: -; J gene: TRBJ2-7; D gene: TRBD2
CDR3 protein: CASSVGGAYNEQFF; CDR3 DNA: TGTGCCAGCAGTGTTGGGGGCGCTTACAATGAGCAGTTCTTC; V gene: TRBV6-4; clone size: -; J gene: TRBJ2-1; D gene: -
CDR3 protein: CASSQSETAYEAFF; CDR3 DNA: TGCGCCAGCAGCCAATCCGAGACAGCCTACGAAGCTTTCTTT; V gene: TRBV4-3; clone size: -; J gene: TRBJ1-1; D gene: -
CDR3 protein: CASGTGNNDEQFF; CDR3 DNA: TGTGCCAGCGGGACAGGGAATAACGATGAGCAGTTCTTC; V gene: TRBV11-2; clone size: -; J gene: TRBJ2-1; D gene: TRBD1
CDR3 protein: CASANFGGDEQFF; CDR3 DNA: TGTGCCAGCGCCAACTTCGGGGGCGATGAGCAGTTCTTC; V gene: TRBV11-3; clone size: -; J gene: TRBJ2-1; D gene: -
CDR3 protein: CASSLWADTQYF; CDR3 DNA: TGTGCCAGTAGTTTGTGGGCAGATACGCAGTATTTT; V gene: TRBV19; clone size: -; J gene: TRBJ2-3; D gene: -
CDR3 protein: CASSESGTPSNEQFF; CDR3 DNA: TGCGCCAGCAGTGAGTCGGGGACACCATCCAATGAGCAGTTCTTC; V gene: TRBV10-2; clone size: -; J gene: TRBJ2-1; D gene: -
CDR3 protein: CASSQQTGEDTQYF; CDR3 DNA: TGTGCCAGCAGCCAGCAGACAGGGGAGGATACGCAGTATTTT; V gene: TRBV11-2; clone size: once; J gene: TRBJ2-3; D gene: TRBD1
CDR3 protein: CASSQGEGTGVPEAFF; CDR3 DNA: TGCGCCAGCAGCCAAGGGGAAGGGACAGGGGTGCCTGAAGCTTTCTTT; V gene: TRBV4-3; clone size: -; J gene: TRBJ1-1; D gene: TRBD1
CDR3 protein: CASSLSGRPEEKLFF; CDR3 DNA: TGTGCCAGCAGTTTATCGGGCCGACCAGAGGAAAAACTGTTTTTT; V gene: TRBV27; clone size: -; J gene: TRBJ1-4; D gene: -
CDR3 protein: CASSSGVQPQHF; CDR3 DNA: TGTGCCAGCAGCTCAGGGGTTCAGCCCCAGCATTTT; V gene: TRBV11-2; clone size: -; J gene: TRBJ1-5; D gene: -
CDR3 protein: CASSVGTSPLNNEQFF; CDR3 DNA: TGTGCCAGCAGCGTAGGGACTTCACCCCTTAACAATGAGCAGTTCTTC; V gene: TRBV9; clone size: -; J gene: TRBJ2-1; D gene: -
CDR3 protein: CASSLGGYLSNEQFF; CDR3 DNA: TGTGCCAGCAGCTTAGGCGGATACTTATCTAATGAGCAGTTCTTC; V gene: TRBV7-9; clone size: few; J gene: TRBJ2-1; D gene: -
CDR3 protein: CASSPGQYQPQHF; CDR3 DNA: TGTGCCAGCAGCCCGGGACAGTATCAGCCCCAGCATTTT; V gene: TRBV7-9; clone size: -; J gene: TRBJ1-5; D gene: TRBD1
CDR3 protein: CASSFRDRFSGNTIYF; CDR3 DNA: TGCGCCAGCAGCTTCCGGGACAGGTTCTCTGGAAACACCATATATTTT; V gene: TRBV4-1; clone size: -; J gene: TRBJ1-3; D gene: TRBD1
CDR3 protein: CASSYTRTTLF; CDR3 DNA: TGTGCCAGCAGCTACACTCGGACTACCCTCTTC; V gene: TRBV11-3; clone size: -; J gene: TRBJ2-7; D gene: -
CDR3 protein: CASSLSGPSEDTDTQYF; CDR3 DNA: TGTGCCAGCAGTTTGTCGGGCCCTAGCGAGGACACAGATACGCAGTATTTT; V gene: TRBV28; clone size: -; J gene: TRBJ2-3; D gene: -
CDR3 protein: CASSKTSGDYNEQFF; CDR3 DNA: TGTGCCAGCAGCAAGACTAGCGGGGATTACAATGAGCAGTTCTTC; V gene: TRBV5-6; clone size: -; J gene: TRBJ2-1; D gene: TRBD2
CDR3 protein: CASSSLKLPPLHF; CDR3 DNA: TGTGCCAGCAGCAGCCTTAAGCTTCCACCCCTCCACTTT; V gene: TRBV5-8; clone size: few; J gene: TRBJ1-6; D gene: -
CDR3 protein: CASSRQGGDGNQPQHF; CDR3 DNA: TGTGCCAGCAGTCGGCAGGGGGGAGATGGCAATCAGCCCCAGCATTTT; V gene: TRBV2; clone size: -; J gene: TRBJ1-5; D gene: TRBD1
CDR3 protein: CATSRDLSYGYTF; CDR3 DNA: TGTGCCACCAGCAGAGATCTGAGCTATGGCTACACCTTC; V gene: TRBV15; clone size: -; J gene: TRBJ1-2; D gene: -
CDR3 protein: CASSYARGNQPQHF; CDR3 DNA: TGTGCCAGCAGCTACGCACGGGGCAATCAGCCCCAGCATTTT; V gene: TRBV6-5; clone size: -; J gene: TRBJ1-5; D gene: -
CDR3 protein: CASSRRDTVSPLHF; CDR3 DNA: TGTGCCAGCAGCCGCCGGGACACTGTTTCACCCCTCCACTTT; V gene: TRBV27; clone size: -; J gene: TRBJ1-6; D gene: -
CDR3 protein: CASSFQAEANTGELFF; CDR3 DNA: TGTGCCAGCAGCTTTCAGGCGGAAGCGAACACCGGGGAGCTGTTTTTT; V gene: TRBV7-2; clone size: -; J gene: TRBJ2-2; D gene: -
CDR3 protein: CASSLDHTGGNEQFF; CDR3 DNA: TGTGCCAGCAGCTTGGATCATACAGGTGGAAATGAGCAGTTCTTC; V gene: TRBV7-2; clone size: -; J gene: TRBJ2-1; D gene: -
CDR3 protein: CASSPVSGGGSTDTQYF; CDR3 DNA: TGTGCCAGTAGCCCAGTTAGCGGGGGGGGAAGCACAGATACGCAGTATTTT; V gene: TRBV19; clone size: -; J gene: TRBJ2-3; D gene: TRBD2
CDR3 protein: CASSARDRDYEQYF; CDR3 DNA: TGTGCCAGCAGCGCCCGGGACAGGGACTACGAGCAGTACTTC; V gene: TRBV9; clone size: -; J gene: TRBJ2-7; D gene: TRBD1
CDR3 protein: CASSQSALAETSYNEQFF; CDR3 DNA: TGCGCCAGCAGCCAATCAGCGCTAGCGGAGACATCCTACAATGAGCAGTTCTTC; V gene: TRBV4-1; clone size: -; J gene: TRBJ2-1; D gene: TRBD2
CDR3 protein: CASSFGGSGGETQYF; CDR3 DNA: TGCGCCAGCAGCTTTGGGGGTTCTGGGGGTGAGACCCAGTACTTC; V gene: TRBV5-1; clone size: few; J gene: TRBJ2-5; D gene: -
CDR3 protein: CSTTSGPDSGANVLTF; CDR3 DNA: TGCAGCACTACCTCCGGGCCAGACTCTGGGGCCAACGTCCTGACTTTC; V gene: TRBV29-1; clone size: -; J gene: TRBJ2-6; D gene: -
CDR3 protein: CASPIAALYNEQFF; CDR3 DNA: TGCGCCAGTCCTATAGCGGCCCTATACAATGAGCAGTTCTTC; V gene: TRBV10-1; clone size: few; J gene: TRBJ2-1; D gene: -
CDR3 protein: CASSLDRGRTEAFF; CDR3 DNA: TGTGCCAGCAGCTTAGATCGGGGTCGGACTGAAGCTTTCTTT; V gene: TRBV13; clone size: -; J gene: TRBJ1-1; D gene: -
CDR3 protein: CAWSGGSNQPQHF; CDR3 DNA: TGTGCCTGGAGTGGTGGCAGCAATCAGCCCCAGCATTTT; V gene: TRBV30; clone size: -; J gene: TRBJ1-5; D gene: -
CDR3 protein: CASSRYSNQPQHF; CDR3 DNA: TGTGCCAGCAGCAGGTATAGCAATCAGCCCCAGCATTTT; V gene: TRBV2; clone size: -; J gene: TRBJ1-5; D gene: -
CDR3 protein: CASSRGTSGYNEQFF; CDR3 DNA: TGTGCCAGCTCACGCGGGACTAGCGGATACAATGAGCAGTTCTTC; V gene: TRBV18; clone size: -; J gene: TRBJ2-1; D gene: TRBD2
CDR3 protein: CNVRAGGAPNEQFF; CDR3 DNA: TGCAACGTCCGGGCTGGGGGTGCTCCAAATGAGCAGTTCTTC; V gene: TRBV29-1; clone size: -; J gene: TRBJ2-1; D gene: -
CDR3 protein: CASSLGTGMGNQPQHF; CDR3 DNA: TGTGCCAGCAGCTTAGGGACAGGGATGGGGAATCAGCCCCAGCATTTT; V gene: TRBV7-8; clone size: -; J gene: TRBJ1-5; D gene: TRBD1
CDR3 protein: CASSQEPGADTEAFF; CDR3 DNA: TGCGCCAGCAGCCAAGAACCGGGAGCCGACACTGAAGCTTTCTTT; V gene: TRBV4-1; clone size: -; J gene: TRBJ1-1; D gene: -
CDR3 protein: CASSQASGGIYNEQFF; CDR3 DNA: TGCGCCAGCAGCCAAGCTAGCGGGGGGATCTACAATGAGCAGTTCTTC; V gene: TRBV4-3; clone size: -; J gene: TRBJ2-1; D gene: TRBD2
CDR3 protein: CASSADGTPYDYGYTF; CDR3 DNA: TGTGCCAGCAGCGCCGACGGGACACCCTACGACTATGGCTACACCTTC; V gene: TRBV9; clone size: -; J gene: TRBJ1-2; D gene: -
CDR3 protein: CASSYRGRSATEAFF; CDR3 DNA: TGTGCCAGCAGTTACAGGGGGCGGTCGGCGACTGAAGCTTTCTTT; V gene: TRBV6-5; clone size: once; J gene: TRBJ1-1; D gene: TRBD1
CDR3 protein: CANRRSTSGRDTQYF; CDR3 DNA: TGTGCCAACAGAAGGTCGACTAGCGGGAGAGATACGCAGTATTTT; V gene: TRBV27; clone size: -; J gene: TRBJ2-3; D gene: TRBD2